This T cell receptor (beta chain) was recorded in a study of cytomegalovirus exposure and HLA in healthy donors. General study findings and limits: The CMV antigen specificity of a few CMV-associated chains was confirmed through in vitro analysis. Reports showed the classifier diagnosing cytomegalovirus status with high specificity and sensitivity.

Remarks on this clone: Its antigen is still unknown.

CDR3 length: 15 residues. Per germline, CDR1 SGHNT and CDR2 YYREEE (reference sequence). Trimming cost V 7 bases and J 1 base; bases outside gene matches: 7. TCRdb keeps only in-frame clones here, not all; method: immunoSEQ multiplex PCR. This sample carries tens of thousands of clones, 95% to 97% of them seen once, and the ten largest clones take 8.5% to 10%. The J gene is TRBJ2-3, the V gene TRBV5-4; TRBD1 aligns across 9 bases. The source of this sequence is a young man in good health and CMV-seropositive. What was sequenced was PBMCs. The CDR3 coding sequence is TGTGCCAGCGGGGGACAGGGACGACGCACAGATACGCAGTATTTT. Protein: CASGGQGRRTDTQYF.